This T cell receptor (beta chain) was sequenced for a study of cytomegalovirus exposure and HLA in healthy donors. Study details: Prior work identified around 100 million unique TCR beta sequences in roughly 180 million T cells.

Germline V CDR1 and CDR2: MDHEN, SYDVKM. The CDR3 sequence is 17 residues long. V lost 0 bases, J lost 3 bases, and 4 bases stayed unmatched. Study-wide points: A missense variant in DCLRE1C was later tied to TCR beta V- and J-gene trimming. A prior analysis recorded that most TCR beta V segments were productive about 87% or about 30% of the time.

To note about this clone: What it recognizes is unknown.

It was with 60 Vbeta and 13 Jbeta primers that the PCR ran. Clones were read by immunoSEQ multiplex PCR, and TCRdb kept only the in-frame ones, dropping some. This table holds 150,000 or so clones, 60% to 85% found once. The V gene is TRBV28, the J gene TRBJ2-6; 8 bases line up with TRBD1. The sequenced material came from PBMCs. The TCR originated in a woman aged 40 to 49 in good health and CMV-seronegative. CDR3 residues: CASSLWAGGGGANVLTF. In nucleotides, the CDR3 is TGTGCCAGCAGTTTATGGGCAGGGGGCGGTGGGGCCAACGTCCTGACTTTC.